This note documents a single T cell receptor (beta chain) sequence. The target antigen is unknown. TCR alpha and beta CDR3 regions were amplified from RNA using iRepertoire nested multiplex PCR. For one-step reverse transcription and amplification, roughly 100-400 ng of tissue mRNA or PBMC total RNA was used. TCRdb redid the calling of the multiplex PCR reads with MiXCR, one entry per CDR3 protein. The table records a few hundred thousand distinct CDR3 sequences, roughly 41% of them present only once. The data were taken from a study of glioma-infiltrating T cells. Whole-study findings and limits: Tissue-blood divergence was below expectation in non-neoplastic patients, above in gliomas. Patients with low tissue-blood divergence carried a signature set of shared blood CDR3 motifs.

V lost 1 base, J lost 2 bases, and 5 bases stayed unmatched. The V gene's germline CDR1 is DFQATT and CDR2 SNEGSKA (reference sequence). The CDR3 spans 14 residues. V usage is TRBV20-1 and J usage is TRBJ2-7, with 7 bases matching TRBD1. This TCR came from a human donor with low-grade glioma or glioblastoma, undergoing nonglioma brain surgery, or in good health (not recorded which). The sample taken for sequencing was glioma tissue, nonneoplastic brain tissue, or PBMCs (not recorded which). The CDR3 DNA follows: TGCAGTGCTAGAGCTGAGGACAGGACCTACGAGCAGTACTTC. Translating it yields CSARAEDRTYEQYF.